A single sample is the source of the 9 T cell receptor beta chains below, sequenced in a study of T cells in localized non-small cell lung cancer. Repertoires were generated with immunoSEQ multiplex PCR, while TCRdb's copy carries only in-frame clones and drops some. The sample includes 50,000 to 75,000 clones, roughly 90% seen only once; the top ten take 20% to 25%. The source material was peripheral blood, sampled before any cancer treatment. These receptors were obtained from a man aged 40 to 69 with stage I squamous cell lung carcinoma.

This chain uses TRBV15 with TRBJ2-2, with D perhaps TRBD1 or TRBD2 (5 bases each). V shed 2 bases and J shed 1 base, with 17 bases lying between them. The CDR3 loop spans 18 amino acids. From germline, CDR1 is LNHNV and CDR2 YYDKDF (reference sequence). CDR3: CATSRIYTGTKNTGELFF. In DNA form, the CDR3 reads TGTGCCACCAGCAGAATTTACACCGGGACCAAGAACACCGGGGAGCTGTTTTTT.

The CDR3 protein is CASSPQGSGNTIYF. DNA of the CDR3: TGTGCCAGCAGCCCACAGGGCTCTGGAAACACCATATATTTT. The V gene is TRBV28, the J gene TRBJ1-3, with D possibly TRBD1 on 6 matching bases. The germline V gene encodes CDR1 MDHEN and CDR2 SYDVKM. This CDR3 spans 14 amino acids. Trimming shortened V by 6 bases and J by 0 bases, and 9 bases separated the two germline ends. The full variable domain, in which reference TRBV28 and TRBJ1-3 provide the parts outside the CDR3, is DVKVTQSSRYLVKRTGEKVFLECVQDMDHENMFWYRQDPGLGLRLIYFSYDVKMKEKGDIPEGYSVSREKKERFSLILESASTNQTSMYLCASSPQGSGNTIYFGEGSWLTVV.

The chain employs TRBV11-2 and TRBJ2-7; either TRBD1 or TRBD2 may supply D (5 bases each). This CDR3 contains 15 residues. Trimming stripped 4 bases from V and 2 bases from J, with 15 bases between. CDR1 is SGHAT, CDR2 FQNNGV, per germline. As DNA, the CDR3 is TGTGCCAGCAGCTGGACCCGGGACCTGGCCTACGAGCAGTACTTC. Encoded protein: CASSWTRDLAYEQYF.

For the CDR3, the DNA is TGTGCCAGCAGTCCGAGGGGGTACTATGGCTACACCTTC. Amino acids: CASSPRGYYGYTF. The rearrangement joins TRBV6-5 to TRBJ1-2; the D gene is possibly TRBD1 (6 bases). Germline V lookup: CDR1 MNHEY, CDR2 SVGAGI. V dropped 5 bases and J dropped 3 bases, with 10 bases sitting between them. The CDR3 consists of 13 residues.

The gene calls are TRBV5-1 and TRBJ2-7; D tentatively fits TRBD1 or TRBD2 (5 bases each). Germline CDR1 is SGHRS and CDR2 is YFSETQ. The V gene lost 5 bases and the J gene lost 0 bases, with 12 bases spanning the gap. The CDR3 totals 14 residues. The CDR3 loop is CASRRGQDSYEQYF. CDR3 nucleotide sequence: TGCGCCAGCAGACGGGGCCAGGACTCCTACGAGCAGTACTTC.

CDR3 residues: CASRLGGGTDTQYF. The CDR3, as DNA: TGTGCCAGCCGCCTTGGGGGGGGCACAGATACGCAGTATTTT. J is TRBJ2-3 and V is TRBV6-5, with 7 bases fitting TRBD2. Germline V CDR1 and CDR2: MNHEY, SVGAGI. The CDR3 covers 14 residues. V shed 8 bases and J 1 base; nucleotides not matched to a gene: 6.

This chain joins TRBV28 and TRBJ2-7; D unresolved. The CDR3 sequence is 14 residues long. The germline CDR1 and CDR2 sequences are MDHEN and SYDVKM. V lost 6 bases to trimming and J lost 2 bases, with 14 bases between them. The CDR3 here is CASSLGRVPYEQYF. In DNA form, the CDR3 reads TGTGCCAGCAGCCTCGGTAGGGTGCCCTACGAGCAGTACTTC.

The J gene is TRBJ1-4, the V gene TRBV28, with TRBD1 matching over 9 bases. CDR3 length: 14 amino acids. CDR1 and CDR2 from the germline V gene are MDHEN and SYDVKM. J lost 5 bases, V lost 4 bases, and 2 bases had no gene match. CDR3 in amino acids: CASSSGQGNEKLFF. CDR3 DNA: TGTGCCAGCAGTTCGGGACAGGGCAATGAAAAACTGTTTTTT. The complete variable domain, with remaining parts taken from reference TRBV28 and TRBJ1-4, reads DVKVTQSSRYLVKRTGEKVFLECVQDMDHENMFWYRQDPGLGLRLIYFSYDVKMKEKGDIPEGYSVSREKKERFSLILESASTNQTSMYLCASSSGQGNEKLFFGSGTQLSVL.

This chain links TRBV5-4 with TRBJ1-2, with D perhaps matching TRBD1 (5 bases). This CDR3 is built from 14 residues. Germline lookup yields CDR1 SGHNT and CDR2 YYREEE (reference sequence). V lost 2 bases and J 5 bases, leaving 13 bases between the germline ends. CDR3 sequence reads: CASSFGGGEYGYTF. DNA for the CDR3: TGTGCCAGCAGCTTCGGGGGAGGGGAATATGGCTACACCTTC.